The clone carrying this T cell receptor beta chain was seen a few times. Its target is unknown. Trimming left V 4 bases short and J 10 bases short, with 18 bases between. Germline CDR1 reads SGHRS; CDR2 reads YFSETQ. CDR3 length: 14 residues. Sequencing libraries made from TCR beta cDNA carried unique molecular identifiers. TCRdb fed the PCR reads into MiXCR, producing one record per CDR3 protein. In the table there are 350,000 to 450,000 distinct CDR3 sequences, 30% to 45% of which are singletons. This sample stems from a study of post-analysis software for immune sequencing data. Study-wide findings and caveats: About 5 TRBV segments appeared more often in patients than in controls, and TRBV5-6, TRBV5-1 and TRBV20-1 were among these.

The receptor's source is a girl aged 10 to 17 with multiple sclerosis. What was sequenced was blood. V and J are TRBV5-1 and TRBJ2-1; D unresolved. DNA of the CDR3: TGCGCCAGCAGCCAGTCCCACGTGGTCGGGGAGCAGTTCTTC. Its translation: CASSQSHVVGEQFF.